This paragraph covers one T cell receptor (beta chain) sequence. The sample is drawn from a study of blood T cell repertoires in COVID-19. Study-wide background: PBMCs, B-cell-depleted T cells, or T cells were the source of the cDNA or gDNA that made up the material.

Donors were grouped by their self-reported clinical history. Only in-frame clones appear in the TCRdb table, and some are missing; sequencing was by immunoSEQ multiplex PCR. The sample lists hundreds of thousands of clones, roughly 90% occurring once. The CDR3 runs 16 residues. The V gene's germline CDR1 is MGHRA and CDR2 YSYEKL. Deletions cut 1 base from V and 3 bases from J, with 15 bases between. The source of this sequence is a woman aged 25 to 39 who had recovered from COVID-19. This chain uses TRBV4-1 with TRBJ2-5, with D possibly TRBD2 on 6 matching bases. The sample was PBMCs or T cells enriched from blood (not recorded which). The CDR3 loop reads CASSQVGRGGKETQYF. The CDR3 DNA is TGCGCCAGCAGCCAAGTAGGAAGGGGAGGCAAAGAGACCCAGTACTTC.